These T cell receptor beta chains were read from a single sample in a study of shared clonotypes between healthy human individuals. TCRdb's copy holds only in-frame clones and misses some; the assay was immunoSEQ multiplex PCR. The sample lists roughly 890,000 clones; 80% to 95% were seen once. The sample taken for sequencing was naive CD8+ T cells sorted from blood. The receptors were gathered from a man aged 30-40 years in good health. The CDR3 runs from the conserved cysteine through the conserved F or W. The order of the fields is CDR3 protein, CDR3 DNA, clone size, J gene, D gene, V gene. D genes are given only for firm matches. The size of a clone is reported for some rows only, either as once, few or many, or as a class for expanded clones.

cdr3_aa: CASSISYGHLYEQYF
cdr3_nt: TGTGCCAGTAGTATATCCTACGGACACCTCTACGAGCAGTACTTC
clone_size: .
j_call: TRBJ2-7
d_call: .
v_call: TRBV19

cdr3_aa: CASSGPASGSSYEQYF
cdr3_nt: TGTGCCAGCAGCGGGCCAGCTAGCGGGAGCTCCTACGAGCAGTACTTC
clone_size: .
j_call: TRBJ2-7
d_call: TRBD2
v_call: TRBV5-4

cdr3_aa: CASSLDRYDNNEQFF
cdr3_nt: TGTGCCAGCAGCCTGGACAGATACGACAACAATGAGCAGTTCTTC
clone_size: .
j_call: TRBJ2-1
d_call: .
v_call: TRBV7-8

cdr3_aa: CASVIKRTGLYEQYF
cdr3_nt: TGTGCCAGCGTAATAAAGAGGACAGGACTTTACGAGCAGTACTTC
clone_size: .
j_call: TRBJ2-7
d_call: TRBD1
v_call: TRBV2

cdr3_aa: CASSGVGQGAYGYTF
cdr3_nt: TGTGCCAGCAGCGGGGTGGGACAGGGTGCCTATGGCTACACCTTC
clone_size: .
j_call: TRBJ1-2
d_call: TRBD1
v_call: TRBV9

cdr3_aa: CASSSGPSYGTDTQYF
cdr3_nt: TGTGCCAGCAGTAGCGGGCCATCCTACGGCACAGATACGCAGTATTTT
clone_size: .
j_call: TRBJ2-3
d_call: .
v_call: TRBV6-6

cdr3_aa: CASSFPPGRGSYEQYF
cdr3_nt: TGCGCCAGCAGCTTCCCCCCGGGCAGGGGTTCCTACGAGCAGTACTTC
clone_size: .
j_call: TRBJ2-7
d_call: .
v_call: TRBV5-1

cdr3_aa: CASSGGSFEQFF
cdr3_nt: TGTGCCAGCAGCGGGGGGTCATTTGAGCAGTTCTTC
clone_size: .
j_call: TRBJ2-1
d_call: .
v_call: TRBV5-4

cdr3_aa: CAPRDSKVAKNIQYF
cdr3_nt: TGTGCCCCCAGGGACAGCAAGGTAGCCAAAAACATTCAGTACTTC
clone_size: .
j_call: TRBJ2-4
d_call: TRBD1
v_call: TRBV15

cdr3_aa: CASLGTRTDTQYF
cdr3_nt: TGTGCCAGCTTAGGCACCAGAACAGATACGCAGTATTTT
clone_size: few
j_call: TRBJ2-3
d_call: .
v_call: TRBV28

cdr3_aa: CASSLLRDRTKANYGYTF
cdr3_nt: TGTGCCAGCAGTTTATTGAGGGACAGGACCAAAGCTAACTATGGCTACACCTTC
clone_size: once
j_call: TRBJ1-2
d_call: TRBD1
v_call: TRBV28

cdr3_aa: CASSLAGTGVLNGYTF
cdr3_nt: TGTGCCAGCAGCTTGGCCGGGACAGGGGTTTTGAATGGCTACACCTTC
clone_size: .
j_call: TRBJ1-2
d_call: TRBD1
v_call: TRBV7-9

cdr3_aa: CASSSPSGTSGSYEQYF
cdr3_nt: TGTGCCAGCAGCTCACCTTCTGGGACTAGCGGCTCCTACGAGCAGTACTTC
clone_size: .
j_call: TRBJ2-7
d_call: TRBD2
v_call: TRBV9

cdr3_aa: CASTPSYRGGTEAFF
cdr3_nt: TGTGCCAGCACCCCATCATATAGGGGAGGGACTGAAGCTTTCTTT
clone_size: .
j_call: TRBJ1-1
d_call: .
v_call: TRBV5-4

cdr3_aa: CASSQGLALYNEQFF
cdr3_nt: TGTGCCAGCAGCCAAGGGCTAGCCCTCTACAATGAGCAGTTCTTC
clone_size: .
j_call: TRBJ2-1
d_call: .
v_call: TRBV14

cdr3_aa: CARSHGPAVGTGELFF
cdr3_nt: TGTGCCAGAAGCCACGGGCCGGCGGTGGGCACCGGGGAGCTGTTTTTT
clone_size: .
j_call: TRBJ2-2
d_call: .
v_call: TRBV5-3

cdr3_aa: CASSDSPRGPLSYEQYF
cdr3_nt: TGTGCCAGCAGTGATTCCCCTAGAGGCCCCCTTTCCTACGAGCAGTACTTC
clone_size: .
j_call: TRBJ2-7
d_call: .
v_call: TRBV2

cdr3_aa: CSVEDGYSYEQYF
cdr3_nt: TGCAGCGTTGAAGACGGCTACTCCTACGAGCAGTACTTC
clone_size: .
j_call: TRBJ2-7
d_call: .
v_call: TRBV29-1

cdr3_aa: CASSSLHYEQYF
cdr3_nt: TGTGCCAGCAGTTCCTTACACTACGAGCAGTACTTC
clone_size: .
j_call: TRBJ2-7
d_call: .
v_call: TRBV28

cdr3_aa: CASSPPRGVGDRDNTGELFF
cdr3_nt: TGTGCCAGCAGCCCCCCTAGGGGTGTAGGGGACAGGGACAACACCGGGGAGCTGTTTTTT
clone_size: .
j_call: TRBJ2-2
d_call: TRBD1
v_call: TRBV13